Listed below are T cell receptor beta chains from one sample, sequenced in a study of control samples from healthy donors and cancer patients. Using immunoSEQ multiplex PCR, the repertoire was profiled, and TCRdb retains in-frame clones only, with some absent. The sample records approximately 20,000 clones, 86% being singletons. The sample comprised PBMCs. The source is a woman aged 65 to 85 with colorectal cancer. Both conserved end residues are part of each CDR3. The D gene is left open where the match is weak. Expanded clones get a size class; other rows say once, few or many, or leave the size out.

TGTGCCAGTACCGGGGCGGGGGGTAGCAATCAGCCCCAGCATTTT	CASTGAGGSNQPQHF	TRBV2	-	-	TRBJ1-5
TGCGCCAGCAGCCAAGTACGTTGGAGGGTCGATTCACCCCTCCACTTT	CASSQVRWRVDSPLHF	TRBV4-3	-	-	TRBJ1-6
TGTGCCAGCTCTACCGGGGGGAACACTGAAGCTTTCTTT	CASSTGGNTEAFF	TRBV6-1	-	-	TRBJ1-1
TGCGCCAGTAGCCAACTAGCGGGAACCTACGAGCAGTACTTC	CASSQLAGTYEQYF	TRBV4-3	TRBD2	-	TRBJ2-7
TGTGCCAGCTCACCGGCGGACACTGAAGCTTTCTTT	CASSPADTEAFF	TRBV18	-	-	TRBJ1-1
TGTGCCAGCTCACCAATTGGGCAGAACAGGACTAGCTCCCCCTACAATGAGCAGTTCTTC	CASSPIGQNRTSSPYNEQFF	TRBV18	TRBD2	-	TRBJ2-1
TGTGCCAGCAGTGAATATCGGGGAGGGACCATCTACGAGCAGTACTTC	CASSEYRGGTIYEQYF	TRBV25-1	TRBD2	-	TRBJ2-7
TGTGCCAGCAGCCCGAAGTCCTTGGGTGGCGGGGATACGCAGTATTTT	CASSPKSLGGGDTQYF	TRBV3-1/TRBV3-2	-	-	TRBJ2-3
TGTGCCGGCAGGGGACAGGGATCGCCTGGAAACACCATATATTTT	CAGRGQGSPGNTIYF	TRBV2	TRBD1	-	TRBJ1-3
TGTGCTAGCAGTCCGTTGAGGGGGCGCGACACCGGGGAGCTGTTTTTT	CASSPLRGRDTGELFF	TRBV7-7	TRBD1	-	TRBJ2-2
TGTGCCAGCAGCCCGGGACAGATTAGGCAGCCCCAGCATTTT	CASSPGQIRQPQHF	TRBV3-1/TRBV3-2	TRBD1	-	TRBJ1-5
TGTGCCAGCTCTCTCCGGACAGGGAACACCGGGGAGCTGTTTTTT	CASSLRTGNTGELFF	TRBV18	TRBD1	-	TRBJ2-2
TGTGCCAGTAGTAGAAGGGACCTACCGAACTATGGCTACACCTTC	CASSRRDLPNYGYTF	TRBV19	-	-	TRBJ1-2
TGTGCCAGCAGCCGGACAGGGCCTTATGAAAAACTGTTTTTT	CASSRTGPYEKLFF	TRBV7-9	TRBD1	once	TRBJ1-4
TGTGCCAGCAGGGCCCGTCTCCATCAGCCCCAGCATTTT	CASRARLHQPQHF	TRBV6-5	-	once	TRBJ1-5
TGCAGTGCTAGTCAAGGTACAGTGGCTTCCTACGAGCAGTACTTC	CSASQGTVASYEQYF	TRBV20-1	-	-	TRBJ2-7
TGTGCCAGCGGTAGGGACAGGCCGGAAAACCGGGAGACCCAGTACTTC	CASGRDRPENRETQYF	TRBV2	TRBD1	few	TRBJ2-5
TGTGCCAGTAGTTCGACAGGGACTGGGGCCAACGTCCTGACTTTC	CASSSTGTGANVLTF	TRBV19	TRBD1	-	TRBJ2-6
TGTGCCAGCAGCTCCCCCCAGGGGCCTACGGAAAAACTGTTTTTT	CASSSPQGPTEKLFF	TRBV7-2	-	-	TRBJ1-4
TGTGCCACCAGCAGCGGGAGAACAGATACGCAGTATTTT	CATSSGRTDTQYF	TRBV15	-	-	TRBJ2-3
TGTGCCAGCAGTTACGTGGAAGTAAGAACTGGGGGCTACACCTTC	CASSYVEVRTGGYTF	TRBV6-2/TRBV6-3	-	-	TRBJ1-2
TGTGCCAGCAGCTTGGGGCAGCTCACCGGGGAGCTGTTTTTT	CASSLGQLTGELFF	TRBV5-6	-	-	TRBJ2-2
TGTGCCACCAGCAGAGATCGAGGATACGAGCAGTACTTC	CATSRDRGYEQYF	TRBV15	-	-	TRBJ2-7
TGTGCCAGCAGTGAATCCCCGACAGTCCTCTACAATGAGCAGTTCTTC	CASSESPTVLYNEQFF	TRBV25-1	-	once	TRBJ2-1